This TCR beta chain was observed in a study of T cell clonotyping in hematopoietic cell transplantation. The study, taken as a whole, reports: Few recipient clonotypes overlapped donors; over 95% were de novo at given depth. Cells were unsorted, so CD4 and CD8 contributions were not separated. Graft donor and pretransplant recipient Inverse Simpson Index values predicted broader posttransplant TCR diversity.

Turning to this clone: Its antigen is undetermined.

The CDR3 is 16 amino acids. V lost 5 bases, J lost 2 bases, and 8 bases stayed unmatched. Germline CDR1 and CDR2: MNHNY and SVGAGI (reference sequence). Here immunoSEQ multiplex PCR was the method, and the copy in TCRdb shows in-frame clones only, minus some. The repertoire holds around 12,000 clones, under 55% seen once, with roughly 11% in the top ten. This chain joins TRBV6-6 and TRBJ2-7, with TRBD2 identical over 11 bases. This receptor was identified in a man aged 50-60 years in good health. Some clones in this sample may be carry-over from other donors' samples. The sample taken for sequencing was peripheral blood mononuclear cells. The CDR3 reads CASSPGLAGSPYEQYF. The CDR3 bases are TGTGCCAGCAGTCCCGGACTAGCGGGTTCACCCTACGAGCAGTACTTC.